The rows below give T cell receptor beta chains drawn from one sample of a study of tumor-infiltrating lymphocytes in primary liver carcinoma. TCRdb ran MiXCR on the multiplex PCR reads and lists one entry per CDR3 protein. The data show 300,000 to 350,000 distinct CDR3 sequences, about 65% seen once. The material sequenced was peripheral blood. Source of these receptors: a man between 35 and 55 years old with primary liver carcinoma and hepatitis B virus infection. Both conserved end residues are part of each CDR3. The order of the fields is D gene, J gene, clone size, V gene, CDR3 protein, CDR3 DNA. A D gene is named only where the DNA matches it firmly. The size field is filled for only some rows; it gives once, few, many or a size class.

D gene: NA
J gene: TRBJ2-7
clone size: few
V gene: TRBV7-9
CDR3 protein: CASSAKDPYERYF
CDR3 DNA: TGTGCCAGCAGCGCCAAGGATCCCTACGAGCGGTACTTC

D gene: TRBD1
J gene: TRBJ2-5
clone size: few
V gene: TRBV6-1
CDR3 protein: CASRTGGAEETQYF
CDR3 DNA: TGTGCCAGCAGGACAGGGGGCGCCGAGGAGACCCAGTACTTC

D gene: NA
J gene: TRBJ1-1
clone size: NA
V gene: TRBV11-2
CDR3 protein: CAGGLRTEKTEAFF
CDR3 DNA: TGTGCCGGCGGCTTAAGGACGGAGAAGACTGAAGCTTTCTTT

D gene: NA
J gene: TRBJ2-7
clone size: once
V gene: TRBV6-2/TRBV6-3
CDR3 protein: CASSYRVGAWYEQYF
CDR3 DNA: TGTGCCAGCAGTTACAGAGTGGGAGCATGGTACGAGCAGTACTTC

D gene: NA
J gene: TRBJ2-1
clone size: NA
V gene: TRBV11-3
CDR3 protein: CASSLEESYEQFF
CDR3 DNA: TGTGCCAGCAGCTTAGAGGAGAGCTATGAGCAGTTCTTC

D gene: NA
J gene: TRBJ2-5
clone size: many
V gene: TRBV29-1
CDR3 protein: CSVDGGGAGETQYF
CDR3 DNA: TGCAGCGTTGATGGGGGGGGCGCGGGAGAGACCCAGTACTTC

D gene: NA
J gene: TRBJ2-7
clone size: many
V gene: TRBV5-4
CDR3 protein: CASSPGSYEQYF
CDR3 DNA: TGTGCCAGCAGTCCCGGCTCCTACGAGCAGTACTTC

D gene: TRBD2
J gene: TRBJ2-7
clone size: many
V gene: TRBV4-3
CDR3 protein: CASSQDLPTGTSGTYEQYF
CDR3 DNA: TGCGCCAGCAGCCAAGACCTCCCGACCGGGACTAGCGGGACGTACGAGCAGTACTTC

D gene: NA
J gene: TRBJ2-5
clone size: many
V gene: TRBV29-1
CDR3 protein: CSYWGPETQYF
CDR3 DNA: TGCAGCTATTGGGGGCCAGAGACCCAGTACTTC

D gene: NA
J gene: TRBJ1-5
clone size: NA
V gene: TRBV30
CDR3 protein: CAWSRAVQEQPRHF
CDR3 DNA: TGTGCCTGGTCTCGGGCAGTCCAAGAGCAGCCCCGGCATTTT

D gene: NA
J gene: TRBJ2-1
clone size: NA
V gene: TRBV6-6
CDR3 protein: CASAPQFSSSASSYNGQFF
CDR3 DNA: TGTGCCAGCGCCCCGCAATTTTCCTCCAGCGCGAGCTCCTACAATGGGCAGTTCTTC

D gene: NA
J gene: TRBJ1-4
clone size: NA
V gene: TRBV11-2
CDR3 protein: CTNSLDVRGEKLFF
CDR3 DNA: TGTACCAACAGCTTAGATGTCCGTGGTGAAAAACTGTTTTTT

D gene: NA
J gene: TRBJ2-5
clone size: NA
V gene: TRBV6-1
CDR3 protein: CVSTAEQETEYF
CDR3 DNA: TGTGTCAGCACGGCAGAACAAGAGACCGAGTACTTC

D gene: NA
J gene: TRBJ1-2
clone size: NA
V gene: TRBV10-2
CDR3 protein: CASSEPKGQRKGGYTF
CDR3 DNA: TGCGCCAGCAGTGAGCCTAAGGGACAACGGAAGGGAGGCTACACCTTC

D gene: TRBD2
J gene: TRBJ2-2
clone size: NA
V gene: TRBV6-6
CDR3 protein: CASTDRSGRASGQLLF
CDR3 DNA: TGTGCCAGCACCGATCGGAGCGGGAGAGCGAGCGGGCAGCTGTTATTT

D gene: TRBD1
J gene: TRBJ2-7
clone size: NA
V gene: TRBV10-3
CDR3 protein: CAFRDRGRDQYF
CDR3 DNA: TGTGCCTTCAGGGACAGGGGGCGCGATCAGTACTTC

D gene: NA
J gene: TRBJ2-2
clone size: NA
V gene: TRBV24-1
CDR3 protein: CATGRGLGTGQLFF
CDR3 DNA: TGTGCCACAGGCCGCGGTTTGGGAACCGGGCAGCTGTTTTTT

D gene: NA
J gene: TRBJ1-1
clone size: NA
V gene: TRBV29-1
CDR3 protein: CSGRRGGEDTEAFF
CDR3 DNA: TGCAGCGGCCGCCGGGGGGGGGAGGACACTGAAGCTTTCTTT

D gene: NA
J gene: TRBJ2-3
clone size: NA
V gene: TRBV4-2
CDR3 protein: CASNQDVASWVKIDTQYF
CDR3 DNA: TGTGCAAGCAACCAAGATGTAGCGTCGTGGGTAAAGATAGATACGCAGTATTTT

D gene: TRBD1
J gene: TRBJ2-7
clone size: NA
V gene: TRBV5-1
CDR3 protein: CASRQNRGPYEQYF
CDR3 DNA: TGCGCCAGCAGACAAAACAGGGGCCCTTACGAGCAGTACTTC

D gene: TRBD1
J gene: TRBJ1-3
clone size: few
V gene: TRBV4-3
CDR3 protein: CASSQTTGGRGNTIYF
CDR3 DNA: TGCGCCAGCAGTCAAACAACAGGGGGCCGTGGAAACACCATATATTTT

D gene: NA
J gene: TRBJ1-1
clone size: NA
V gene: TRBV11-3
CDR3 protein: CASSGDGTDAEAFF
CDR3 DNA: TGTGCCAGCAGCGGTGATGGGACTGACGCTGAAGCTTTCTTT

D gene: NA
J gene: TRBJ2-7
clone size: NA
V gene: TRBV5-4
CDR3 protein: CASSLSSGGGYEQYF
CDR3 DNA: TGTGCCAGCAGCTTGAGTTCAGGGGGAGGCTACGAGCAGTACTTC

D gene: NA
J gene: TRBJ1-1
clone size: NA
V gene: TRBV28
CDR3 protein: CASRALGNTEAFF
CDR3 DNA: TGTGCCAGCAGAGCCCTGGGAAACACTGAAGCTTTCTTT

D gene: NA
J gene: TRBJ2-5
clone size: NA
V gene: TRBV28
CDR3 protein: CASSPPDVYLPYF
CDR3 DNA: TGTGCCAGCAGTCCGCCGGATGTCTACCTCCCGTACTTC

D gene: NA
J gene: TRBJ2-1
clone size: NA
V gene: TRBV29-1
CDR3 protein: CSVEDLGRSNEQFF
CDR3 DNA: TGCAGCGTTGAAGATCTAGGGAGATCCAATGAGCAGTTCTTC

D gene: NA
J gene: TRBJ2-3
clone size: many
V gene: TRBV10-3
CDR3 protein: CAISGDSGTDTQYF
CDR3 DNA: TGTGCCATCAGTGGTGATAGCGGCACAGATACGCAGTATTTT

D gene: NA
J gene: TRBJ2-3
clone size: many
V gene: TRBV6-2/TRBV6-3
CDR3 protein: CASSYASPGDTQYF
CDR3 DNA: TGTGCCAGCAGTTACGCTAGCCCGGGGGATACGCAGTATTTT

D gene: TRBD1
J gene: TRBJ2-7
clone size: NA
V gene: TRBV29-1
CDR3 protein: CSFPMTGGYEQYF
CDR3 DNA: TGCAGCTTTCCTATGACAGGGGGCTACGAGCAGTACTTC

D gene: TRBD1
J gene: TRBJ2-5
clone size: NA
V gene: TRBV19
CDR3 protein: CASSNRGTDQETQYF
CDR3 DNA: TGTGCCAGTAGCAACAGGGGTACGGACCAAGAGACCCAGTACTTC

D gene: TRBD2
J gene: TRBJ2-1
clone size: many
V gene: TRBV10-1
CDR3 protein: CASNPGTSGKQFF
CDR3 DNA: TGCGCCAGCAACCCGGGGACTAGCGGGAAGCAGTTCTTC

D gene: NA
J gene: TRBJ2-4
clone size: once
V gene: TRBV2
CDR3 protein: CASSEDYVKNIQYF
CDR3 DNA: TGTGCCAGCAGTGAGGATTATGTGAAAAACATTCAGTACTTC

D gene: NA
J gene: TRBJ1-1
clone size: NA
V gene: TRBV11-3
CDR3 protein: CASSPQRGNEAFF
CDR3 DNA: TGTGCCAGCAGCCCGCAGAGGGGCAATGAAGCTTTCTTT

D gene: NA
J gene: TRBJ2-5
clone size: many
V gene: TRBV6-6
CDR3 protein: CASSYLKLSRRGAEETQYF
CDR3 DNA: TGTGCCAGCAGTTACCTGAAACTGTCTAGGAGGGGGGCGGAAGAGACCCAGTACTTC

D gene: NA
J gene: TRBJ2-5
clone size: NA
V gene: TRBV11-3
CDR3 protein: CASSPDFHPSDF
CDR3 DNA: TGTGCCAGCAGCCCCGACTTTCACCCGTCCGACTTC

D gene: NA
J gene: TRBJ2-1
clone size: NA
V gene: TRBV11-2
CDR3 protein: CASIILTGVGNEQFF
CDR3 DNA: TGTGCCAGCATCATACTAACGGGAGTTGGTAATGAGCAGTTCTTC

D gene: NA
J gene: TRBJ2-7
clone size: few
V gene: TRBV6-5
CDR3 protein: CASISLGGSSYEQYF
CDR3 DNA: TGTGCCAGCATCTCCTTGGGCGGCAGCTCCTACGAGCAGTACTTC

D gene: NA
J gene: TRBJ2-3
clone size: few
V gene: TRBV6-1
CDR3 protein: CASCMVVAASTDTQYF
CDR3 DNA: TGTGCCAGCTGCATGGTGGTAGCGGCTAGCACAGATACGCAGTATTTT

D gene: NA
J gene: TRBJ2-3
clone size: NA
V gene: TRBV7-9
CDR3 protein: CASSSTGAGSDTQYF
CDR3 DNA: TGTGCCAGCAGCTCTACTGGTGCGGGATCAGATACGCAGTATTTT

D gene: NA
J gene: TRBJ2-5
clone size: few
V gene: TRBV6-2/TRBV6-3
CDR3 protein: CTSSLSGAQETQYF
CDR3 DNA: TGTACCAGCAGTCTTAGCGGAGCCCAAGAGACCCAGTACTTC

D gene: NA
J gene: TRBJ2-7
clone size: NA
V gene: TRBV5-4
CDR3 protein: CASSQGEGPVEQYF
CDR3 DNA: TGTGCCAGCAGCCAAGGAGAGGGACCAGTCGAGCAGTACTTC

D gene: NA
J gene: TRBJ2-1
clone size: medium-sized
V gene: TRBV11-1
CDR3 protein: CASSLAGRQFF
CDR3 DNA: TGTGCCAGCAGCTTAGCGGGACGGCAGTTCTTC

D gene: NA
J gene: TRBJ1-2
clone size: NA
V gene: TRBV12-3/TRBV12-4
CDR3 protein: CASSLDTNYGYTF
CDR3 DNA: TGTGCCAGCAGTTTGGACACTAACTATGGCTACACCTTC

D gene: NA
J gene: TRBJ1-2
clone size: few
V gene: TRBV7-9
CDR3 protein: CASSSEAAHGYTF
CDR3 DNA: TGTGCCAGCAGCTCGGAGGCAGCGCATGGCTACACCTTC

D gene: NA
J gene: TRBJ2-1
clone size: NA
V gene: TRBV4-2
CDR3 protein: CASSQDPPSWVNEQFF
CDR3 DNA: TGTGCCAGCAGCCAAGATCCTCCTAGCTGGGTCAATGAGCAGTTCTTC

D gene: TRBD2
J gene: TRBJ2-5
clone size: few
V gene: TRBV10-3
CDR3 protein: CAISESAGGETQYF
CDR3 DNA: TGTGCCATCAGTGAGTCGGCGGGGGGGGAGACCCAGTATTTC

D gene: NA
J gene: TRBJ1-4
clone size: many
V gene: TRBV11-2
CDR3 protein: CASRRTAPATNEKLFF
CDR3 DNA: TGTGCCAGCAGACGGACAGCTCCCGCAACTAATGAAAAACTGTTTTTT

D gene: NA
J gene: TRBJ2-2
clone size: NA
V gene: TRBV12-3/TRBV12-4
CDR3 protein: CASILAGANTGELFF
CDR3 DNA: TGTGCCAGCATTCTAGCTGGAGCGAACACCGGGGAGCTGTTTTTT

D gene: NA
J gene: TRBJ2-2
clone size: NA
V gene: TRBV6-1
CDR3 protein: CASSEVRLANTGELFF
CDR3 DNA: TGTGCCAGCAGTGAGGTGCGACTAGCGAACACCGGGGAGCTGTTTTTT

D gene: NA
J gene: TRBJ2-6
clone size: many
V gene: TRBV4-2
CDR3 protein: CASSQDGGGAGANVLTF
CDR3 DNA: TGTGCCAGCAGCCAAGATGGAGGGGGGGCTGGGGCCAACGTCCTGACTTTC

D gene: TRBD2
J gene: TRBJ2-1
clone size: NA
V gene: TRBV24-1
CDR3 protein: CATSDRTPVGGSYNEQFF
CDR3 DNA: TGTGCCACCAGTGATCGCACGCCCGTCGGCGGGAGTTACAATGAGCAGTTCTTC

D gene: TRBD2
J gene: TRBJ2-1
clone size: NA
V gene: TRBV6-5
CDR3 protein: CASTLTSGTVQFF
CDR3 DNA: TGTGCCAGCACCCTCACTAGCGGGACTGTCCAGTTCTTC